The TCR beta chain under discussion was sequenced for a study of shared T cell receptors in the human thymus. Germline CDR1 reads SNHLY; CDR2 reads FYNNEI. The CDR3 totals 11 residues. V was trimmed by 4 bases and J by 6 bases, leaving 6 bases between them. Clones were sequenced by immunoSEQ multiplex PCR, and TCRdb holds only the in-frame ones, with some missing. Of 65,000 to 70,000 clones detected, roughly 96% appear once; the ten largest clones hold approximately 0.03%. The sample consisted of thymocytes. The chain couples TRBV2 to TRBJ1-2; D is possibly TRBD1 (5 bases). The receptor comes from a human donor. The CDR3 protein is CASSAGDGYTF. The CDR3 nucleotides are TGTGCCAGCAGTGCGGGGGATGGCTACACCTTC.